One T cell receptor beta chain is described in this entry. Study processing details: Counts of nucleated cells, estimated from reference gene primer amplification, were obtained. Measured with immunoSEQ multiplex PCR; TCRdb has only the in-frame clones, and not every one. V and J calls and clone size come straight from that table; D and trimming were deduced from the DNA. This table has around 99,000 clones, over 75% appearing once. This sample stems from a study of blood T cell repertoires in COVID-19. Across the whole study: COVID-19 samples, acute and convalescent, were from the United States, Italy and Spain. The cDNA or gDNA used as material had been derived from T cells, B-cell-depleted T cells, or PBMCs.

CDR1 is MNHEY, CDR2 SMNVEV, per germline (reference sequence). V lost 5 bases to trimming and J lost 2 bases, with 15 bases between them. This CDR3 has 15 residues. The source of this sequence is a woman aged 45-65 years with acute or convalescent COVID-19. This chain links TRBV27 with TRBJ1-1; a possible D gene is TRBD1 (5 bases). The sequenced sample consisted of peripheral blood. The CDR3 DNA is TGTGCCAGCAGTCTACGCTGGGGGGTTAACACTGAAGCTTTCTTT. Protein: CASSLRWGVNTEAFF.